This T cell receptor beta chain was profiled in a study of T cell repertoires in cytomegalovirus infection. For the study at large: It can be stated that public TCR beta signatures indicated CMV infection as well as a matching HLA type.

As concerns this clonotype: Its target is not known.

V was pared by 0 bases and J by 2 bases, with 9 bases between. This CDR3 contains 14 residues. CDR1 is SGHKS, CDR2 YYEKEE, per germline (reference sequence). Study-wide findings and caveats: The study found HLA-C-restricted CMV-specific TCR beta clonotypes dominating the ex vivo response. Using cumulative public TCR beta family frequency, the authors identified those who carried CMV together with the relevant HLA.

A single record per CDR3 protein comes from TCRdb applying MiXCR to the reads. The table shows approximately 190,000 distinct CDR3 sequences, with 8.5% to 10% occurring only once. The sequence was obtained from a human donor in good health (CMV status not recorded). Some clones in this sample may be carry-over from other donors' samples. This rearrangement joins TRBV5-5 to TRBJ2-7; the D gene is possibly TRBD1 (5 bases). The sample taken for sequencing was PBMCs. The CDR3, as DNA: TGTGCCAGCAGCTTGGGCGGACAACCCTACGAGCAGTACTTC. Protein product: CASSLGGQPYEQYF.